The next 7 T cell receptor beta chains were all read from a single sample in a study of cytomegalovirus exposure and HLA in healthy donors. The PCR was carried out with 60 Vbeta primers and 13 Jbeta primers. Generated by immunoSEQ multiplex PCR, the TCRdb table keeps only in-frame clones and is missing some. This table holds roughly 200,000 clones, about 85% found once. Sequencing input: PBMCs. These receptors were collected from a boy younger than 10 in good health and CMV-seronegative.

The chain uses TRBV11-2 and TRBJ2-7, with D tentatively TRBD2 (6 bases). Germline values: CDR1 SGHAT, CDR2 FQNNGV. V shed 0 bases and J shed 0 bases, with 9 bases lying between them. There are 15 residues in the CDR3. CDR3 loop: CASSLEAGSSYEQYF. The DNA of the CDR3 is TGTGCCAGCAGCTTAGAGGCGGGGAGCTCCTACGAGCAGTACTTC.

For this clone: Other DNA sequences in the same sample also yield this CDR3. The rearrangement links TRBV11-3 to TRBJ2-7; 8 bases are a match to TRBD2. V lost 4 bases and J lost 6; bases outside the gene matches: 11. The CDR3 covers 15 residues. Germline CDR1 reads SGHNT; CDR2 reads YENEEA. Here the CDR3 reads CASSSSGGPGVEQYF. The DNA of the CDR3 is TGTGCCAGCAGCTCGTCGGGAGGGCCCGGGGTCGAGCAGTACTTC.

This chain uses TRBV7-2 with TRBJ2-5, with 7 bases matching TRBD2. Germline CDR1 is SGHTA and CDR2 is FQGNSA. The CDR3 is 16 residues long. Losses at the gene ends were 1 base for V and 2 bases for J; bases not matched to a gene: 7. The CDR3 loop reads CASSLVMWGGQETQYF. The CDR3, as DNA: TGTGCCAGCAGCTTAGTTATGTGGGGGGGGCAAGAGACCCAGTACTTC.

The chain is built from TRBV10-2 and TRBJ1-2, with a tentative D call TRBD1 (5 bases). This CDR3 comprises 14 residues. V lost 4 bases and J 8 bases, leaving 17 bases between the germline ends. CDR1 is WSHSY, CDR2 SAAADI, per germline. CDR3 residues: CASSGYVLSGGYTF. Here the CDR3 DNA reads TGCGCCAGCAGTGGATACGTATTATCAGGGGGCTACACCTTC.

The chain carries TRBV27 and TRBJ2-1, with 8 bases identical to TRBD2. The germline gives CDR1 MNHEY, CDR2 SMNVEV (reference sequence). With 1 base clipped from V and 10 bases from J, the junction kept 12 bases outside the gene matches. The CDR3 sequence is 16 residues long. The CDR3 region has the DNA TGTGCCAGCAGTTTATTAGCGACTAGCGTCCACGGGGAGCAGTTCTTC. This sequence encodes CASSLLATSVHGEQFF.

The CDR3 loop is CASSLSREGTEAFF. CDR3 sequence (DNA): TGCGCCAGCAGCTTGAGCCGCGAGGGCACTGAAGCTTTCTTT. The gene calls are TRBV5-1 and TRBJ1-1; D unclear. The CDR3 extends over 14 amino acids. Germline CDR1 is SGHRS and CDR2 is YFSETQ. V was trimmed by 1 base and J by 4 bases, leaving 11 bases between them.

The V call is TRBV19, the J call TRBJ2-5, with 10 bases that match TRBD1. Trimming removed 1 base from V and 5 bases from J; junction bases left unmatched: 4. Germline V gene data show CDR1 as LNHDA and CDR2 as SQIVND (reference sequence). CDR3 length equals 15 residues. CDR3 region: CASSIVPGQGETQYF. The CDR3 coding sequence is TGTGCCAGTAGTATAGTCCCGGGACAGGGGGAGACCCAGTACTTC.